This T cell receptor (beta chain) was sequenced in a study of blood T cell repertoires in COVID-19 (dated by TCRdb to about 2020). With regard to the full study: Collaborator samples came from the United States, Italy and Spain and covered acute and convalescent phases of COVID-19. The material from the prospective study consisted of cDNA or gDNA derived from T cells, B-cell-depleted T cells, or PBMCs. Subjects who had been exposed to COVID-19, were actively infected with it, or had recovered from it provided the deeply sampled blood TCRbeta repertoires that made up the dataset. A freely available public database, intended as a resource for researchers studying the immune response to SARS-CoV-2, is where the repertoires were released. The samples were drawn from two sources: the first 160 participants of the ongoing ImmuneRACE study, and over 1,000 subjects contributed by 6 global collaborators. The sample metadata nearly always contained a de-identified subject ID, COVID-19 status, age in years and sex. HLA class I and class II types, where available, came from metadata supplied by the sample provider rather than from assay-based typing. Beyond this particular receptor, the publication reports: Clinical and demographic metadata were provided uncurated, with the amount varying by source and participant.

Worth noting for this clone: Its cognate antigen has yet to be identified. One base away there is no much larger clone; base qualities are not given.

CDR1 and CDR2 (MDHEN, SYDVKM) derive from the germline V gene. Trimming removed 2 bases from V and 7 bases from J; the gene matches leave 9 bases unexplained. Taken from cysteine to phenylalanine, the CDR3 has 15 residues. The kept DNA is CDR3 alone, 45 bases in frame from the first base. Participants in the prospective study were enrolled through a virtual design, were aged about 18 to 90 years, and lived in approximately 25 United States geographic areas. In the prospective study, cohorts were assigned on the basis of participant-reported clinical history obtained from a screening survey and a study questionnaire. For ImmuneRACE Cohort 3, a participant was defined as recovered based on two consecutive negative NP/OP PCR tests, clearance by a healthcare professional, or resolution of symptoms. Mobile phlebotomists in the prospective study collected whole blood, serum and a nasopharyngeal or oropharyngeal swab from every participant. Over a 2-month period, participants in the prospective study had the option of providing additional blood draws and questionnaires. Prospective study blood samples were shipped either frozen or at room temperature before DNA extraction.

The immunoSEQ Assay, a bias-controlled multiplex PCR, was used to amplify TCRbeta CDR3 regions from genomic DNA. Per the source publication's procedure: The number of nucleated cells in each sample was estimated by amplification of reference gene primers within the assay. Sequence reads were collapsed and filtered to measure the absolute abundance of every unique TCRbeta CDR3 rearrangement. For each sample, productive Simpson clonality was calculated as the square root of Simpson's diversity index across productive rearrangements. Imported from immuneACCESS, the table was reduced by TCRdb to in-frame sequences with V and J called. These copies leave out some clones; in studies compared against another copy, an unresolved V gene accounts for under half, and the cause of the remainder is not known. The DNA gave D and trimming, while V, J and clone size come from that table. For this sample there are a few hundred thousand clones; under 95% appear just once. The ten largest clones capture about a fifth of the sample.

Sequencing used PBMCs or T cells enriched from blood (not recorded which). The clonotype was recovered from a woman aged 30 to 39 who had recovered from COVID-19. This chain joins TRBV28 to TRBJ1-2; TRBD1 fits 8 bases in the junction. The sequenced DNA is TGTGCCAGCAGTTTACGGCAGGGGGCGGTGAGTGGCTACACCTTC. This encodes CASSLRQGAVSGYTF.